The T cell receptor beta chain under discussion was sequenced for a study of Ad26.COV2.S vaccination and SARS-CoV-2 variants. The wider study: Into the muscle, Ad26.COV2.S was dosed once or twice, 56 days apart. Whole-study results and caveats: The TCR-based breadth and depth measures might underestimate overall T cell responses.

Assay used: immunoSEQ multiplex PCR; TCRdb lists only in-frame clones, some missing. The table lists 430,000 or so clones, roughly 89% of them singletons. Treatment here: 15 to 20 received Ad26.COV2.S at low or high dose, single or two shots; about 5 received placebo; per-sample allocation not given. The samples were gathered on day 63 after the first injection of vaccine or placebo. Recruitment in Boston yielded a donor of adult age, 18-55 years. Vaccine was an Ad26 vector expressing Wuhan-strain SARS-CoV-2 spike. Trimming pared 5 bases from V and 7 bases from J, leaving 20 bases between. The CDR3 is made up of 15 amino acids. The germline V gene encodes CDR1 MGHDK and CDR2 SYGVNS. For this clone: What it binds is unknown.

This specimen consisted of peripheral blood, obtained in a trial of Ad26.COV2.S vaccine versus placebo. This chain joins TRBV25-1 and TRBJ2-5; the D call may be TRBD1 or TRBD2 (5 bases each). The TCR was taken from a person aged 18 to 59 who received the Ad26.COV2.S COVID-19 vaccine or a placebo. The CDR3 loop is CASSPMGVGGWTQYF. CDR3 coding DNA: TGTGCCAGCAGTCCAATGGGGGTTGGGGGATGGACCCAGTACTTC. Looking up the rest from reference TRBV25-1 and TRBJ2-5 gives the full variable domain: EADIYQTPRYLVIGTGKKITLECSQTMGHDKMYWYQQDPGMELHLIHYSYGVNSTEKGDLSSESTVSRIRTEHFPLTLESARPSHTSQYLCASSPMGVGGWTQYFGPGTRLLVL.